This T cell receptor (beta chain) was captured by sequencing in a study of T cells in Graves' hyperthyroidism and ophthalmopathy. Regarding the study as a whole: Most clonotypes that expanded in the thyroid above 0.001 also showed up in blood. It was a median about seven months before onset that the model predicted ophthalmopathy.

RNA transcripts served as the template for amplifying TCR beta CDR3 regions. HTBI primers were used for first-round RT-PCR of the TCR CDR3. TCRdb re-called the multiplex PCR reads with MiXCR, one entry per CDR3 protein. The sample lists around 530,000 distinct CDR3 sequences, roughly 17% seen once, with approximately 15% in the top ten. Among ophthalmopathy patients, the Clinical Activity Score reached at least 3, the NOSPECS grade reached at least 4, and duration remained under 3 months. At least ten counts were recorded for this clonotype. Its antigen is unidentified. The CDR3 consists of 13 residues. After removal of 7 bases from V and 1 base from J, the junction contained 4 bases not matched to a gene. The germline CDR1 and CDR2 sequences are LGHDT and YNNKEL (reference sequence).

The TCR originated in a woman aged 18-29 years with Graves' ophthalmopathy. Material for sequencing was blood. The chain uses TRBV3-1 and TRBJ2-7; 7 nucleotides line up with TRBD2. CDR3: CASKPSGSYEQYF. The DNA for the CDR3 is TGTGCCAGCAAACCTAGCGGTTCCTACGAGCAGTACTTC.